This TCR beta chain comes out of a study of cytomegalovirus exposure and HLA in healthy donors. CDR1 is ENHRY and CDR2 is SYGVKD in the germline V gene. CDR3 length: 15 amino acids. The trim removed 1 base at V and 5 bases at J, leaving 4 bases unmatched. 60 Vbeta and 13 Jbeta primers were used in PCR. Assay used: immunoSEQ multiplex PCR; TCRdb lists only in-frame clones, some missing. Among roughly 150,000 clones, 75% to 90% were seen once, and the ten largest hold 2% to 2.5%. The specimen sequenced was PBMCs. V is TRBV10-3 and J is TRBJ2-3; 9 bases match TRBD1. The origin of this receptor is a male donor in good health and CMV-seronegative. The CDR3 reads CAISEYGTGRDTQYF. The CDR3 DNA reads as TGTGCCATCAGTGAGTATGGGACAGGGAGAGATACGCAGTATTTT.